This T cell receptor beta chain stems from a study of T cells in Graves' hyperthyroidism and ophthalmopathy (dated by TCRdb to the late 2010s). Background for the entire study: Peripheral blood samples were taken at initial diagnosis, before any treatment was given. To identify TCR V-J signatures that set the groups apart, the researchers used a discovery cohort of 90 to 100 patients, made up of 43 with Graves' ophthalmopathy and 57 with stable Graves' hyperthyroidism. Prospective prediction of ophthalmopathy was tested in an independent validation cohort of 18 to 20 hyperthyroidism patients and 15 to 17 patients who later progressed to ophthalmopathy. The 75 to 100 discovery patients were randomly split 7:3 into training and test sets. In addition, the study compared T-cell repertoires in thyroid tissue and in blood from several Graves' hyperthyroidism patients. After sampling, hyperthyroidism patients received methimazole starting at 30 mg daily, and ophthalmopathy patients received high-dose intravenous methylprednisolone. The paper reports TCR Vbeta CDR3 sequencing of over 130 peripheral blood samples: approximately 41 ophthalmopathy, roughly 80 hyperthyroidism and around 17 progressor patients. What the research found in general, with its limitations: In validation, the model predicted progression to ophthalmopathy a median of roughly six months before onset, with about 64% sensitivity and about 72% specificity. In cross-validation, a model built on a 13 V-J signature told ophthalmopathy apart from stable hyperthyroidism with 85% to 90% sensitivity and about 81% specificity, and in testing the same model reached 80%/75%. Sample size was not statistically predetermined, and investigators were not blinded to group allocation. Blood samples also contained most of the expanded thyroid clonotypes (frequency above 0.001), which suggests that blood repertoires may reflect thyroid immune responses.

This clonotype was counted a single time. The antigen this receptor binds is unknown. No qualities accompany the bases; no much larger clone lies one base away. A solitary read yields weak support. The CDR3 runs 14 amino acids, cysteine and phenylalanine included. The DNA shown is the 42-base CDR3, in frame from base 1. From a lookup of the germline V gene, CDR1 and CDR2 are SGHTA and FQGTGA. V is clipped by 0 bases and J by 11 bases, and the sequence between their germline boundaries is 16 bases long. Stable Graves' hyperthyroidism was defined as no progression to ophthalmopathy during 18 months of follow-up. Hyperthyroidism patients were newly diagnosed, had a disease duration of under 2 months, and were aged 18 to 65 years. Any patient with an uncontrolled infection, another autoimmune disease, pregnancy or lactation was excluded. Diagnoses relied on clinical symptoms, serum thyroxine and TRAb, thyroid ultrasound and orbital computed tomography. PBMCs were separated from under 12 ml of fresh peripheral blood using Ficoll-Paque density gradient centrifugation. Trizol reagent was used to extract total RNA, and RNA quality was then checked on an Agilent 2100 Bioanalyzer.

Amplification of TCR beta CDR3 regions was carried out from RNA transcripts. The TCR CDR3 was subjected to a first round of RT-PCR using the HTBI primer set and the Qiagen OneStep RT-PCR kit. The libraries were constructed in a second round of multiplex PCR and then size-selected and purified. Paired-end sequencing of the libraries was performed with 100 bp reads on an Illumina HiSeq2000. On the study's bioinformatics: SOAPnuke was used to process the raw data, with reads discarded if the reads contained adapters or uncalled bases, had a mean Phred below 15, or lacked an exact constant-primer or identifier match. High-quality paired reads were merged with COPE v1.2.5, and unique nucleotide sequences were defined as clonotypes. Clonotypes were aligned to IMGT TRBV, TRBD and TRBJ reference segments using MiTCR v1.1. Only V-J combinations with frequency above 0.0001, covering approximately 99% of repertoires, were analysed. A TCS score was defined as the ratio of F50 (clonal expansion) to E x V (chaos), with BLOSUM62-based TCRdist applied between CDR3 peptides within each V-J. Welch's t-statistics and random forest reduced around 550 V-J features to about 13, which were used in a naive Bayes classifier (R e1071). Using fastp at Q25 and MiXCR, TCRdb reprocessed the public reads and kept productive beta chains. All rows with the same CDR3 protein become a single entry with the most common DNA and genes. The V and J calls follow TCRdb's processing rather than the paper's. The sample table contains under 350,000 distinct CDR3 sequences; only one count was recorded for around a sixth of them. Of the sample, less than 65% falls within the top ten clones.

The receptor chain draws on TRBV7-3 and TRBJ2-5; TRBD2 might be the D gene, on 6 matching bases. Sequences were obtained from blood. The source is a woman in her 50s with Graves' hyperthyroidism. The CDR3 sequence is CASSLTPGAREQYF. The bases read TGTGCCAGCAGCTTAACCCCCGGGGCTCGGGAGCAGTACTTC.